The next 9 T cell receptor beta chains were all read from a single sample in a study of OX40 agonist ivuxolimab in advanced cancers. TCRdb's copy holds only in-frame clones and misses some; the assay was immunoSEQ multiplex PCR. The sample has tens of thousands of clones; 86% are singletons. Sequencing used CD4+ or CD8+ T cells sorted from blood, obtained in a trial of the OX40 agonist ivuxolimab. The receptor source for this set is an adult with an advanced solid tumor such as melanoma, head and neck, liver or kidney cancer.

In nucleotides, the CDR3 is TGTGCCAGCAGCTTGGGCAGGGACGAGCAGTACTTC. It is translated as CASSLGRDEQYF. The genes are TRBV5-6 and TRBJ2-7; TRBD1 might be the D (5 bases). Deletions cut 0 bases from V and 5 bases from J, with 6 bases between. Germline V gives CDR1 SGHDT, CDR2 YYEEEE. The CDR3 sequence is 12 residues long.

The CDR3: CASSPRAGDETQYF. The CDR3 bases are TGTGCCAGCTCACCACGGGCAGGGGACGAGACCCAGTACTTC. V gene TRBV18 combines with J gene TRBJ2-5, with D possibly matching TRBD1 (6 bases). The CDR3 covers 14 residues. V lost 1 base, J lost 5 bases, and 11 bases lay in between. CDR1 KGHSH and CDR2 LQKENI come from the germline V gene.

CDR3 coding DNA: TGTGCCAGCAGTTTACGGTTAGGGGGCTTTTCCTCGCCCTACGAGCAGTACTTC. This codes for CASSLRLGGFSSPYEQYF. The chain has TRBV27 and TRBJ2-7; 7 nucleotides line up with TRBD1. This CDR3 spans 18 amino acids. After removal of 2 bases from V and 2 bases from J, the junction contained 15 bases not matched to a gene. From germline, CDR1 is MNHEY and CDR2 SMNVEV (reference sequence).

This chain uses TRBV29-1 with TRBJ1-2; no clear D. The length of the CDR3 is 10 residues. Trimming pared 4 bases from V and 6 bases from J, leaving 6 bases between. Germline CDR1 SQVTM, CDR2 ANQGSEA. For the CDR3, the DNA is TGCAGCGTTGTCGGCAATGGCTACACCTTC. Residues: CSVVGNGYTF.

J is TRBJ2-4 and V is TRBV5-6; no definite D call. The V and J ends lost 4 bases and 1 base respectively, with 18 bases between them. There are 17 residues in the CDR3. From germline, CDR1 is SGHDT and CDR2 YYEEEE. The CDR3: CASSPFRIDMAKNIQYF. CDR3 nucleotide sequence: TGTGCCAGCAGCCCTTTCAGAATTGATATGGCCAAAAACATTCAGTACTTC.

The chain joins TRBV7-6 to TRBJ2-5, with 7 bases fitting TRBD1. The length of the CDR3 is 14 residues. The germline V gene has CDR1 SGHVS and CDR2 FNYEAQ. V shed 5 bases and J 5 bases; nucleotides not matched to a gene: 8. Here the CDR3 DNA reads TGTGCCAGCAGCCCCTCGACAGGGTTGGAGACCCAGTACTTC. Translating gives CASSPSTGLETQYF.

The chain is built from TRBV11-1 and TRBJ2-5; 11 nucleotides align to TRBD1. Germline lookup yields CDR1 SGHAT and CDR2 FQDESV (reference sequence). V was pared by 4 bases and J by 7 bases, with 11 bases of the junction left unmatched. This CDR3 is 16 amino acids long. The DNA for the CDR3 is TGTGCCAGCAGCTCTCGGACAGGGGGCTCGGGTCGGACCCAGTACTTC. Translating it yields CASSSRTGGSGRTQYF.

For the CDR3, the DNA is TGCGCCAGCAGCTCGGGGGGGGGCGGGCCTAGGGGCAATGAGCAGTTCTTC. Its protein is CASSSGGGGPRGNEQFF. The chain recombines TRBV5-1 with TRBJ2-1, with 8 nucleotides matching TRBD2. The CDR3 totals 17 residues. Looked up from germline, CDR1 is SGHRS and CDR2 is YFSETQ. Trimming removed 3 bases from V and 6 bases from J; junction bases left unmatched: 14.

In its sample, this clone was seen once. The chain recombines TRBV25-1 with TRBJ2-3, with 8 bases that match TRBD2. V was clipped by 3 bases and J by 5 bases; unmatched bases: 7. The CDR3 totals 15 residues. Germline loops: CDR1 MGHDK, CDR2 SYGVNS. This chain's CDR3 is CASSDSGSGIDTQYF. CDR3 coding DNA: TGTGCCAGCAGTGACAGCGGGAGTGGTATAGATACGCAGTATTTT.